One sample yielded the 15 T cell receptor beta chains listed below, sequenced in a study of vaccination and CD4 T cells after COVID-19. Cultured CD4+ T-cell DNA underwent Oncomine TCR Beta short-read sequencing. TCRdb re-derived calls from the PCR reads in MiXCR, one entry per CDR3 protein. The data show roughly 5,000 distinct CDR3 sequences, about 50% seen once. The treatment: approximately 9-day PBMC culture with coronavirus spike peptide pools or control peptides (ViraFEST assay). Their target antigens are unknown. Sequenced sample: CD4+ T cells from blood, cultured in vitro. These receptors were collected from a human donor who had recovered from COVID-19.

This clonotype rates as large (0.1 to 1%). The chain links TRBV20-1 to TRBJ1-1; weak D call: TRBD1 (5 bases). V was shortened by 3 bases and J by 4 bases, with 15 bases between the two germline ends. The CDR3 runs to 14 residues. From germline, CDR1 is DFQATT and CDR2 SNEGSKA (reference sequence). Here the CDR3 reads CSASIPGWGTEAFF. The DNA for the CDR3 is TGCAGTGCTAGTATTCCAGGGTGGGGCACTGAAGCTTTCTTT.

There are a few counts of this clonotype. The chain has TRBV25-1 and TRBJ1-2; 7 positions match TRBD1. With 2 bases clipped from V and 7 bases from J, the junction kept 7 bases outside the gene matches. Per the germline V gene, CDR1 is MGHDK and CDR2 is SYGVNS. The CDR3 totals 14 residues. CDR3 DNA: TGTGCCAGCAGTGAACCCGGGACAGTTCTTGGCTACACCTTC. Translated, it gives CASSEPGTVLGYTF.

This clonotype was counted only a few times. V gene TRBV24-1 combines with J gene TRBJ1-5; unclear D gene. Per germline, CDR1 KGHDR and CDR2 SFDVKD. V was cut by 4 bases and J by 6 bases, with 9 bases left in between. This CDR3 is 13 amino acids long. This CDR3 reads CATSDSGSQPQHF. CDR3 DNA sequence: TGTGCCACCAGTGACTCGGGCAGTCAGCCCCAGCATTTT.

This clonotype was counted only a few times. The CDR3 protein is CASSPVGSKETQYF. CDR3 coding DNA: TGTGCCAGCTCACCAGTGGGGTCTAAAGAGACCCAGTACTTC. This chain connects TRBV18 to TRBJ2-5; D is unresolved. CDR1 is KGHSH and CDR2 is LQKENI in the germline V gene. The CDR3 covers 14 residues. V lost 2 bases, J lost 3 bases, and 10 bases lay in between.

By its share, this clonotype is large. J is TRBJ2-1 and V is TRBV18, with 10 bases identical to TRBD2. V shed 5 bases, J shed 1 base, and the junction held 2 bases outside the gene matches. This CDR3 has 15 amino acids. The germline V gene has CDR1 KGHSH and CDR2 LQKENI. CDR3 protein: CASSEAGGSYNEQFF. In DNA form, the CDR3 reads TGTGCCAGCTCAGAAGCGGGAGGGTCCTACAATGAGCAGTTCTTC.

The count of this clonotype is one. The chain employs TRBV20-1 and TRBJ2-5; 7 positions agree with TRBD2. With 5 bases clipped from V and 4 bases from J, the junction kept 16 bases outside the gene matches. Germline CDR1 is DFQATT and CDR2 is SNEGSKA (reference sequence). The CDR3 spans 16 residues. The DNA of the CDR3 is TGCAGTGCTGGATCTGGCTGGGGACTATACCTAGAGACCCAGTACTTC. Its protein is CSAGSGWGLYLETQYF.

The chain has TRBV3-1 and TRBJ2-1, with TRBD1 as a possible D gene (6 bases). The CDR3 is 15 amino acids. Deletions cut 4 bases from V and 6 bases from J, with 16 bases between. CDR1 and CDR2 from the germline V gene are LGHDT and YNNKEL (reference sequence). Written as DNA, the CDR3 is TGTGCCAGCAGCCGGGCAGGGGTGAGTGGCAATGAGCAGTTCTTC. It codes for CASSRAGVSGNEQFF.

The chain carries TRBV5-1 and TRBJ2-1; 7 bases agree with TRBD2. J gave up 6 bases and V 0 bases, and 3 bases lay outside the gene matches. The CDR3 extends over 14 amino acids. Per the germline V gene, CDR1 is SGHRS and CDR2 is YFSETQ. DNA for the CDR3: TGCGCCAGCAGCTTGGGCGCTAGCGGCAATGAGCAGTTCTTC. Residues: CASSLGASGNEQFF.

CDR3 residues: CASSPPSGGTDTQYF. CDR3 in DNA: TGTGCCAGCTCACCACCGTCAGGAGGCACAGATACGCAGTATTTT. The chain couples TRBV18 to TRBJ2-3, with D unresolved. The V and J ends lost 0 bases and 1 base respectively, with 8 bases between them. Germline V lookup: CDR1 KGHSH, CDR2 LQKENI. CDR3 length: 15 residues. The entire variable domain, with the rest obtained from reference TRBV18 and TRBJ2-3, is as follows: NAGVMQNPRHLVRRRGQEARLRCSPMKGHSHVYWYRQLPEEGLKFMVYLQKENIIDESGMPKERFSAEFPKEGPSILRIQQVVRGDSAAYFCASSPPSGGTDTQYFGPGTRLTVL.

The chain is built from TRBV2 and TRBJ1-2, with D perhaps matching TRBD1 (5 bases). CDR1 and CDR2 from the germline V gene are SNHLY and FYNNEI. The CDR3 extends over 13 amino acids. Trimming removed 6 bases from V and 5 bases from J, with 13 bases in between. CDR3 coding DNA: TGTGCCAGCAGGACCGGACAACCGTATGGCTACACCTTC. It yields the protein CASRTGQPYGYTF. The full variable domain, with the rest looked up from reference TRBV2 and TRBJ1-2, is EPEVTQTPSHQVTQMGQEVILRCVPISNHLYFYWYRQILGQKVEFLVSFYNNEISEKSEIFDDQFSVERPDGSNFTLKIRSTKLEDSAMYFCASRTGQPYGYTFGSGTRLTVV.

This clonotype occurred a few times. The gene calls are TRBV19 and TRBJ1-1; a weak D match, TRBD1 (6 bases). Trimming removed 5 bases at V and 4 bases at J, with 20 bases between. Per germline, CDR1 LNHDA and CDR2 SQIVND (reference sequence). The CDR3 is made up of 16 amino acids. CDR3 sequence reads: CASSSRMGGVGTEAFF. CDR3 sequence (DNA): TGTGCCAGTAGTTCCAGGATGGGGGGCGTAGGCACTGAAGCTTTCTTT.

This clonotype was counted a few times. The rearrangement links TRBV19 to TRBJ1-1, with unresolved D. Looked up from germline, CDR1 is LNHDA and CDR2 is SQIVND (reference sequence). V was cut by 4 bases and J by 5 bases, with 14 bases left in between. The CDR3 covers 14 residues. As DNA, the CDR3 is TGTGCCAGTAGTAGAGAAGTTAGGTCGACTGAAGCTTTCTTT. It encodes CASSREVRSTEAFF. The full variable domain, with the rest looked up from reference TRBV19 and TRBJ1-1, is DGGITQSPKYLFRKEGQNVTLSCEQNLNHDAMYWYRQDPGQGLRLIYYSQIVNDFQKGDIAEGYSVSREKKESFPLTVTSAQKNPTAFYLCASSREVRSTEAFFGQGTRLTVV.

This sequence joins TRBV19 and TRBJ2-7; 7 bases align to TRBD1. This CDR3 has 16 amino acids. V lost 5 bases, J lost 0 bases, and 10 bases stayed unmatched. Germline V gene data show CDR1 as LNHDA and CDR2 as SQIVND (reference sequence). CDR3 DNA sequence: TGTGCCAGTAGTCGAGAGACAGGGAGTCGCTCCTACGAGCAGTACTTC. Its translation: CASSRETGSRSYEQYF.

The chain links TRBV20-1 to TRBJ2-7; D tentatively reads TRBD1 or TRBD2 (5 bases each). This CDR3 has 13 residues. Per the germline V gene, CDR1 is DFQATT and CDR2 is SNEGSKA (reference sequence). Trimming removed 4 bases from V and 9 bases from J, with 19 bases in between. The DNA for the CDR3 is TGCAGTGCTACACCGCCGGGACCTTCTGGGCAGTACTTC. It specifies CSATPPGPSGQYF.

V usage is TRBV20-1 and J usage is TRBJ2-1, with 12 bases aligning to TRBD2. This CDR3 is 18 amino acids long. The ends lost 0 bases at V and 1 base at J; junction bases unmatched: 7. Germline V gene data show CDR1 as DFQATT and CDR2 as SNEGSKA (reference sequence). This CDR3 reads CSARDQASGGASYNEQFF. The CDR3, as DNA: TGCAGTGCTAGAGATCAGGCTAGCGGGGGGGCATCCTACAATGAGCAGTTCTTC.